This section outlines one T cell receptor (beta chain) sequence together with its context. Its antigen remains unidentified. The entry originates in a study of CXCR3-negative and CXCR3-positive naive CD8 T cells. Overall study results and limits: Naive cells that were CXCR3-positive had more hydrophobic TRB CDR3s (compared with CXCR3-negative naive cells).

cDNA libraries for TRB were generated by 5' RACE incorporating UMI labels. For each CDR3 protein, TCRdb gives one entry from its re-call of the 5' RACE reads, without DNA. This repertoire comprises over 95,000 distinct CDR3 sequences; its ten largest clones make up about 0.34%. Germline CDR1 is DFQATT and CDR2 is SNEGSKA (reference sequence). This CDR3 region has 14 residues. The receptor's source is a human donor in good health. Some clones in this sample may be carry-over from other donors' samples. The sample comprised naive CXCR3+ CD8+ T cells from blood. Described subset: CD45RO-CCR7+CD27+CD95- naive CD8+ T cells expressing CXCR3 (TNR3+). The chain combines TRBV20-1 with TRBJ1-1; lacking DNA, the TRBD1 call made by TCRdb goes unchecked. The CDR3 spells CSARQTGLGTEAFF.